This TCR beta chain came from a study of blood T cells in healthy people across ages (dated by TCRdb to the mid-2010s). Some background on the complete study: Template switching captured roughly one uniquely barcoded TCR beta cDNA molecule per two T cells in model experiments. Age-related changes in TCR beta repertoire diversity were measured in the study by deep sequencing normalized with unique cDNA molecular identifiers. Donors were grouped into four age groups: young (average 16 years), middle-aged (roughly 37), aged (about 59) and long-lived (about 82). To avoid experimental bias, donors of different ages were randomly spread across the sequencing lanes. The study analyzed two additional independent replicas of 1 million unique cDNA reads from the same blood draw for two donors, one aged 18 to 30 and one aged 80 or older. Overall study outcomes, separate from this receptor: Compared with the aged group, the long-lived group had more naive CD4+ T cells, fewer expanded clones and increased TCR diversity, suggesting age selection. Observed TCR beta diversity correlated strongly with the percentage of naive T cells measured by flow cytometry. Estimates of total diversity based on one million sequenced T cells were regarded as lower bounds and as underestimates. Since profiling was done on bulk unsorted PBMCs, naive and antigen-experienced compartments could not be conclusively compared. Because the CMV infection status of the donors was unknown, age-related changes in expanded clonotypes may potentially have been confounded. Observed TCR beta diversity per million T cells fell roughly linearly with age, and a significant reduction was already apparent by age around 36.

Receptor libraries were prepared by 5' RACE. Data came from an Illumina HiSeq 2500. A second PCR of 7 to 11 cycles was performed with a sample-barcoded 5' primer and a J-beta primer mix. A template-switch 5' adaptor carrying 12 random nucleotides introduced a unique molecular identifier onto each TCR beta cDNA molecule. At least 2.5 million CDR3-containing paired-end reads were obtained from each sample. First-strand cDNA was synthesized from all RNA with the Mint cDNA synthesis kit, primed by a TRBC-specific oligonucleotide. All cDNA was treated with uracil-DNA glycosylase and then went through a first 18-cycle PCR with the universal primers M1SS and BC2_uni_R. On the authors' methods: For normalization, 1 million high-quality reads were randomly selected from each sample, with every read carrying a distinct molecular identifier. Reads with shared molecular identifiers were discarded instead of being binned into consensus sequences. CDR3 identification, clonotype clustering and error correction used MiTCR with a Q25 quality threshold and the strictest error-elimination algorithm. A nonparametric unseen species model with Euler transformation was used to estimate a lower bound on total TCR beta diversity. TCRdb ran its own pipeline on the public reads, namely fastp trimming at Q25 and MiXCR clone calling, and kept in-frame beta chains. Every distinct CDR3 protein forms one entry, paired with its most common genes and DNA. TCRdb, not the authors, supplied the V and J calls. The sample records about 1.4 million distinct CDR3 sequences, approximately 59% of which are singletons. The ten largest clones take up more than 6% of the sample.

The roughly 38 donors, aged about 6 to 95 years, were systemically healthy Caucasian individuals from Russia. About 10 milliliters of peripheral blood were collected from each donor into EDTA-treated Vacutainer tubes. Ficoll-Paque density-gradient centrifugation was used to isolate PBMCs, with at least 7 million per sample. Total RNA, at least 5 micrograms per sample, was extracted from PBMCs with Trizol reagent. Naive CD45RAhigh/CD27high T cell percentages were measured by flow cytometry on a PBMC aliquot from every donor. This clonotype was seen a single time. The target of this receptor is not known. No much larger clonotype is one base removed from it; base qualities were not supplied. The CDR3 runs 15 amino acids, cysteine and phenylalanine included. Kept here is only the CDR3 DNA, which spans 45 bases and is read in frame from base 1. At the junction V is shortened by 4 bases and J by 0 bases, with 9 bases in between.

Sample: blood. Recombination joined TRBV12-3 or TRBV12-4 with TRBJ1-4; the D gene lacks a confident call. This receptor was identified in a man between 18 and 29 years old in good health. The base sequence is TGTGCCAGCAGTTCCTCGACACCAACTAATGAAAAACTGTTTTTT. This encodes CASSSSTPTNEKLFF.